These 21 T cell receptor beta chains share one sample of origin, sequenced in a study of T cells after yellow fever vaccination. TCRdb fed the 5' RACE reads into MiXCR, producing one record per CDR3 protein. The sample has 200,000 to 300,000 distinct CDR3 sequences, approximately 13% seen once. The source material was CD4+ T cells sorted from PBMCs, sampled 45 days after the yellow fever booster vaccination. These receptors were obtained from a man aged 25-45 years who received the YFV17D yellow fever vaccine.

The J gene is TRBJ1-1, the V gene TRBV6-5; 7 nucleotides line up with TRBD1. CDR1 MNHEY and CDR2 SVGAGI come from the germline V gene. J gave up 7 bases and V 0 bases, and 5 bases lay outside the gene matches. This CDR3 has 14 residues. The CDR3 sequence is CASSYSTGWGEAFF. CDR3 coding DNA: TGTGCCAGCAGTTACTCGACAGGGTGGGGTGAAGCTTTCTTT.

This clonotype occurred a few times. The chain carries TRBV12-3 or TRBV12-4 and TRBJ2-2; the match to TRBD2 covers 10 bases. J was trimmed by 5 bases and V by 6 bases; bases with no gene match: 6. The CDR3 covers 15 residues. CDR3 region: CASRVAGGRTGELFF. CDR3 bases: TGTGCCAGCAGAGTAGCGGGAGGCCGAACCGGGGAGCTGTTTTTT.

This rearrangement joins TRBV12-3 or TRBV12-4 to TRBJ1-5, with D uncertain. This CDR3 has 16 amino acids. The germline V and J ends were trimmed by 5 bases and 1 base, with 15 bases remaining between them. The CDR3 protein is CASSRSTQLSNQPQHF. The CDR3 region has the DNA TGTGCCAGCAGTAGATCGACTCAGTTGAGCAATCAGCCCCAGCATTTT.

The V gene is TRBV20-1, the J gene TRBJ2-5; 7 bases are shared with TRBD2. J was trimmed by 7 bases and V by 0 bases; bases with no gene match: 14. The germline gives CDR1 DFQATT, CDR2 SNEGSKA (reference sequence). The length of the CDR3 is 16 residues. CDR3 DNA sequence: TGCAGTGCTAGAGATAGTGCCGCGGGAGCGGTTGGGACCCAGTACTTC. It encodes CSARDSAAGAVGTQYF.

The CDR3 DNA sequence: TGTGCCAGCAGCTTACGGGGCGCAGGGGGCCCAGATACGCAGTATTTT. This codes for CASSLRGAGGPDTQYF. This chain connects TRBV7-2 to TRBJ2-3; 8 nucleotides line up with TRBD1. Germline-derived CDR1 and CDR2 are SGHTA and FQGNSA. This CDR3 region has 16 residues. V lost 2 bases to trimming and J lost 4 bases; unmatched junction nucleotides: 8.

This chain links TRBV21-1 with TRBJ2-7; the table gives TRBD2 as D, unverified against the DNA. TRBV21-1 represents a pseudogene. The CDR3 length is 15 residues. CDR3 coding DNA: TGTGCCAGCACCCCCGGTCCCGGACTAGCGGGCGAGCAGTACTTC. This sequence encodes CASTPGPGLAGEQYF.

The chain has TRBV5-1 and TRBJ2-5, with D perhaps matching TRBD1 (5 bases). Per germline, CDR1 SGHRS and CDR2 YFSETQ. CDR3 length equals 13 residues. Trimming shortened V by 7 bases and J by 2 bases, and 12 bases separated the two germline ends. Here the CDR3 DNA reads TGCGCCAGCGCCAGGGATGGGCAAGAGACCCAGTACTTC. Encoded protein: CASARDGQETQYF.

This clonotype has a handful of counts. The chain is built from TRBV11-3 and TRBJ2-1; 7 bases line up with TRBD2. Looked up from germline, CDR1 is SGHNT and CDR2 is YENEEA. The J segment lost 2 bases and the V segment lost 2 bases, leaving 3 bases of the junction unmatched. The CDR3 runs to 15 residues. CDR3 nucleotide sequence: TGTGCCAGCAGCTTAAGCGGGGTCCCCTACAATGAGCAGTTCTTC. The encoded protein is CASSLSGVPYNEQFF.

The V and J genes are TRBV4-2 and TRBJ2-5, with D unresolved. The V gene lost 0 bases and the J gene lost 5 bases, with 13 bases spanning the gap. The CDR3 has 15 amino acids. The V gene's germline CDR1 is LGHNA and CDR2 YNFKEQ. The CDR3 loop is CASSQDAAGWETQYF. The CDR3 DNA reads as TGTGCCAGCAGCCAAGATGCGGCCGGGTGGGAGACCCAGTACTTC.

This clonotype has at least ten counts. The rearrangement uses TRBV12-3 or TRBV12-4 and TRBJ1-5; D is unclear. V shed 1 base and J shed 7 bases, with 8 bases lying between them. This CDR3 is built from 13 residues. In DNA, the CDR3 is TGTGCCAGCAGTTTAGAGGGTGTGCAGCCCCAGCATTTT. Protein: CASSLEGVQPQHF.

The V and J genes are TRBV7-2 and TRBJ2-3; 11 bases align to TRBD2. The J segment lost 8 bases and the V segment lost 4 bases, leaving 11 bases of the junction unmatched. Germline V CDR1 and CDR2: SGHTA, FQGNSA. The CDR3 covers 16 residues. This CDR3 reads CASSWVAGGSSSTQYF. The DNA of the CDR3 is TGTGCCAGCAGCTGGGTAGCGGGAGGGAGTAGCAGTACGCAGTATTTT.

This clonotype was observed many times. The chain joins TRBV20-1 to TRBJ1-5, with D possibly TRBD1 on 5 matching bases. This CDR3 has 14 amino acids. The germline V gene encodes CDR1 DFQATT and CDR2 SNEGSKA (reference sequence). The V end lost 3 bases, the J end lost 6 bases, and 15 bases lay between the germline ends. The CDR3 sequence: CSARAGISSQPQHF. CDR3 nucleotides: TGCAGTGCTAGGGCAGGGATAAGTAGTCAGCCCCAGCATTTT.

This clonotype was detected only a few times. V usage is TRBV12-3 or TRBV12-4 and J usage is TRBJ2-3, with TRBD2 matching 8 bases. The CDR3 covers 17 residues. V trimming: 5 bases; J trimming: 0 bases; junction bases outside the gene matches: 10. This CDR3 is CASSTQGAGVSTDTQYF. The CDR3 nucleotides read TGTGCCAGCAGTACTCAAGGAGCGGGAGTTAGCACAGATACGCAGTATTTT.

The chain carries TRBV15 and TRBJ2-3, with D possibly matching TRBD2 (5 bases). Trimming took 3 bases from V and 1 from J, leaving 20 bases between them. Germline CDR1 LNHNV, CDR2 YYDKDF (reference sequence). This CDR3 region has 18 residues. The CDR3 DNA sequence: TGTGCCACCAGCAGGGGAGTGGTGGGCGATTGGGGCACAGATACGCAGTATTTT. Amino acids: CATSRGVVGDWGTDTQYF.

The table lists this clonotype with a few counts. The chain uses TRBV4-3 and TRBJ2-1, with D hard to call. V dropped 0 bases and J dropped 4 bases, with 10 bases sitting between them. From germline, CDR1 is LGHNA and CDR2 YSLEER. This CDR3 spans 15 amino acids. CDR3 sequence (DNA): TGCGCCAGCAGCCAAGAACAAGCGCTTTACAATGAGCAGTTCTTC. Its protein is CASSQEQALYNEQFF.

The chain has TRBV7-9 and TRBJ1-1; no clear D. Trimming shortened V by 1 base and J by 0 bases, and 9 bases separated the two germline ends. Germline-derived CDR1 and CDR2 are SEHNR and FQNEAQ (reference sequence). The CDR3 extends over 15 amino acids. The CDR3 protein is CASSLDGSLNTEAFF. The CDR3 DNA reads as TGTGCCAGCAGCTTAGATGGCAGCTTGAACACTGAAGCTTTCTTT.

The chain couples TRBV29-1 to TRBJ2-1; 10 bases line up with TRBD1. V was clipped by 6 bases and J by 13 bases; unmatched bases: 15. The CDR3 is 14 residues long. Germline CDR1 SQVTM, CDR2 ANQGSEA. The DNA for the CDR3 is TGCAGCGTCCTATCGTTGGGACAGGGGACGCCTCAGTTCTTC. It translates to CSVLSLGQGTPQFF.

V is TRBV5-1 and J is TRBJ2-1, with TRBD1 matching 7 bases. After removal of 4 bases from V and 4 bases from J, the junction contained 8 bases not matched to a gene. The germline CDR1 and CDR2 sequences are SGHRS and YFSETQ. The CDR3 runs to 15 residues. The CDR3 reads CASSITGEGYNEQFF. The DNA for the CDR3 is TGCGCCAGCAGCATAACAGGGGAAGGATACAATGAGCAGTTCTTC.

This clonotype was seen a few times. The rearrangement joins TRBV5-4 to TRBJ2-1; 8 positions agree with TRBD2. Trimming at V came to 4 bases and at J to 2 bases, leaving 8 bases not matched to a gene. This CDR3 comprises 16 residues. In germline, CDR1 is SGHNT, CDR2 YYREEE (reference sequence). CDR3 residues: CASSGSSGSAYNEQFF. The CDR3 DNA reads TGTGCCAGCAGCGGATCCAGCGGGAGTGCCTACAATGAGCAGTTCTTC. Full variable domain (rest looked up from reference TRBV5-4 and TRBJ2-1): ETGVTQSPTHLIKTRGQQVTLRCSSQSGHNTVSWYQQALGQGPQFIFQYYREEENGRGNFPPRFSGLQFPNYSSELNVNALELDDSALYLCASSGSSGSAYNEQFFGPGTRLTVL.

This clonotype has more than one count but fewer than ten. The gene calls are TRBV5-6 and TRBJ1-3, with D unresolved. There are 13 residues in the CDR3. The germline V gene has CDR1 SGHDT and CDR2 YYEEEE. Trimming pared 7 bases from V and 1 base from J, leaving 9 bases between. Written as DNA, the CDR3 is TGTGCCAGCGTTCGTCGTTCTGGAAACACCATATATTTT. This sequence encodes CASVRRSGNTIYF.

There are a few counts of this clonotype. The rearrangement joins TRBV12-3 or TRBV12-4 to TRBJ1-6; 9 bases align to TRBD1. The CDR3 contains 14 residues. The J segment lost 9 bases and the V segment lost 6 bases, leaving 6 bases of the junction unmatched. The CDR3 is CASSADRGGSPLHF. CDR3 coding DNA: TGTGCCAGCAGCGCCGACAGGGGGGGTTCACCCCTCCACTTT.